Following are 15 T cell receptor beta chains from one sample sequenced in a study of T cells in Graves' hyperthyroidism and ophthalmopathy. The source material, RNA transcripts, was used to amplify TCR beta CDR3 regions. HTBI primers were used for first-round RT-PCR of the TCR CDR3. TCRdb reprocessed the multiplex PCR reads via MiXCR and lists one record per CDR3 protein. The sample consists of roughly 520,000 distinct CDR3 sequences, approximately 25% of them appearing once. The specimen was blood. The receptors were gathered from a woman aged 25 to 39 with Graves' ophthalmopathy.

The table lists this clonotype with many counts. J is TRBJ1-2 and V is TRBV13; D is uncertain. Germline V CDR1 and CDR2: PRHDT, FYEKMQ (reference sequence). V was trimmed by 5 bases and J by 0 bases, leaving 13 bases between them. The CDR3 has 15 residues. The CDR3 here is CASSPRLGPNYGYTF. The CDR3 DNA reads TGTGCCAGCAGCCCTAGGCTGGGCCCTAACTATGGCTACACCTTC.

This sequence joins TRBV30 and TRBJ1-3, with no clear D. This CDR3 region has 14 residues. Germline V gene data show CDR1 as GTSNPN and CDR2 as SVGIG (reference sequence). With 4 bases removed from V and 0 bases from J, the gap between germline ends came to 10 bases. The CDR3 region is CAWTETFSGNTIYF. Written as DNA, the CDR3 is TGTGCCTGGACAGAAACCTTCTCTGGAAACACCATATATTTT.

This clonotype was seen at least ten times. The V gene is TRBV12-3 or TRBV12-4, the J gene TRBJ2-5; 7 bases align to TRBD2. After removal of 6 bases from V and 0 bases from J, the junction contained 7 bases not matched to a gene. This CDR3 has 15 residues. CDR3 protein: CASSYGGGDQETQYF. DNA of the CDR3: TGTGCCAGCAGCTACGGTGGGGGGGACCAAGAGACCCAGTACTTC.

The genes are TRBV4-3 and TRBJ2-2; D unresolved. Germline loops: CDR1 LGHNA, CDR2 YSLEER. This CDR3 is built from 14 residues. The V gene lost 1 base and the J gene lost 6 bases, with 9 bases spanning the gap. CDR3 protein: CASSQVPSAGELFF. The CDR3 DNA reads TGCGCCAGCAGCCAAGTACCGAGCGCCGGGGAGCTGTTTTTT.

The table lists this clonotype with many counts. The chain links TRBV5-1 to TRBJ1-2; D call uncertain. Deletions cut 0 bases from V and 7 bases from J, with 10 bases between. Germline-derived CDR1 and CDR2 are SGHRS and YFSETQ. CDR3 length equals 13 residues. The CDR3, as DNA: TGCGCCAGCAGCTTGGAAGGGTGGACTGGCTACACCTTC. Its protein product is CASSLEGWTGYTF.

This clonotype was detected many times. The CDR3 DNA reads TGTGCCAGCAGTTTCCCCGACAACACTGAAGCTTTCTTT. This gives the protein CASSFPDNTEAFF. This rearrangement joins TRBV28 to TRBJ1-1; the D is unclear. The CDR3 spans 13 residues. Between the trimmed V and J ends, which lost 3 bases and 2 bases, there was a span of 7 bases. Germline CDR1 is MDHEN and CDR2 is SYDVKM.

This chain links TRBV6-1 with TRBJ2-7; 9 bases map to TRBD1. J was trimmed by 6 bases and V by 6 bases; bases with no gene match: 12. The CDR3 is 15 residues long. Germline V gene lookup returns CDR1 MNHNS and CDR2 SASEGT. CDR3 region: CASRKTGTGTPEQYF. CDR3 coding DNA: TGTGCCAGCAGAAAAACCGGGACAGGGACCCCCGAGCAGTACTTC.

This chain links TRBV28 with TRBJ2-7; no reliable D call. CDR1 and CDR2 from the germline V gene are MDHEN and SYDVKM. The CDR3 sequence is 12 residues long. Trimming left V 6 bases short and J 7 bases short, with 13 bases between. CDR3 sequence: CASRQSVREQYF. The CDR3 nucleotides are TGTGCCAGCAGGCAAAGCGTCAGGGAGCAGTACTTC.

Ten or more counts support this clonotype. Written as DNA, the CDR3 is TGTGCCATCAGTGAAACGACAGGGGATAATCAGCCCCAGCATTTT. Amino acids: CAISETTGDNQPQHF. The chain employs TRBV10-3 and TRBJ1-5, with 8 bases aligning to TRBD1. V shed 3 bases and J 4 bases; nucleotides not matched to a gene: 5. CDR1 is ENHRY, CDR2 SYGVKD, per germline. This CDR3 spans 15 amino acids.

This clonotype has ten or more counts. The CDR3: CASSPARGQWETQYF. For the CDR3, the DNA is TGTGCCAGCAGCCCCGCCAGGGGACAATGGGAGACCCAGTACTTC. The chain couples TRBV7-9 to TRBJ2-5; TRBD1 might be the D (6 bases). This CDR3 region has 15 residues. Germline lookup yields CDR1 SEHNR and CDR2 FQNEAQ (reference sequence). Trimming removed 5 bases at V and 5 bases at J, with 18 bases between.

In the case of this clonotype: A much larger clone differs by one base, so this may be a read error. Written as DNA, the CDR3 is TGCAGCATCCGACAGGGTGGGACCCAGCATTTT. Translating gives CSIRQGGTQHF. J is TRBJ1-5 and V is TRBV29-1; 7 bases align to TRBD1. This CDR3 has 11 residues. Germline values: CDR1 SQVTM, CDR2 ANQGSEA. Trimming removed 8 bases from V and 11 bases from J; junction bases left unmatched: 9. Drawing the rest from reference TRBV29-1 and TRBJ1-5, the complete variable domain is SAVISQKPSRDICQRGTSLTIQCQVDSQVTMMFWYRQQPGQSLTLIATANQGSEATYESGFVIDKFPISRPNLTFSTLTVSNMSPEDSSIYLCSIRQGGTQHFGDGTRLSIL.

This clonotype was seen a few times. The chain is built from TRBV6-2 or TRBV6-3 and TRBJ2-5; 8 positions match TRBD1. The CDR3 extends over 17 amino acids. After removal of 0 bases from V and 5 bases from J, the junction contained 11 bases not matched to a gene. The germline CDR1 and CDR2 sequences are MNHEY and SVGEGT. CDR3 residues: CASSYSWTGLEEETQYF. The CDR3 DNA is TGTGCCAGCAGTTACTCGTGGACAGGGTTGGAAGAGGAGACCCAGTACTTC.

This clonotype was seen repeatedly, ten times or more. V gene TRBV12-5 combines with J gene TRBJ1-1, with TRBD1 identical over 7 bases. Trimming at V came to 1 base and at J to 5 bases, leaving 4 bases not matched to a gene. CDR3 size: 14 residues. Germline values: CDR1 LGHNT, CDR2 FRNRAP. In DNA form, the CDR3 reads TGTGCTAGTGGTTTGGCCGGGGGACAGACTGAAGCTTTCTTT. Amino acids: CASGLAGGQTEAFF.

In the case of this clonotype: This sequence may be a read error, since a much larger clone differs from it by one base. This chain connects TRBV6-1 to TRBJ1-3, with D tentatively TRBD1 (5 bases). The CDR3 consists of 13 residues. Germline V gene lookup returns CDR1 MNHNS and CDR2 SASEGT. CDR3 sequence: CASNDRNGNTICF. DNA of the CDR3: TGTGCCAGCAATGACAGAAATGGAAACACCATATGTTTT.

This clonotype was seen more than once but under ten times. The genes are TRBV19 and TRBJ2-2; D is undetermined. Germline CDR1 is LNHDA and CDR2 is SQIVND (reference sequence). Trimming removed 4 bases at V and 5 bases at J, with 14 bases between. The CDR3 contains 15 residues. CDR3: CASSKLDHYTGELFF. The CDR3 nucleotides read TGTGCCAGTAGTAAACTGGACCATTATACCGGGGAGCTGTTTTTT.